Below, 22 T cell receptor beta chains from the same sample are listed, as sequenced in a study of blood T cell repertoires in COVID-19 (dated by TCRdb to 2019 to 2021). The library relied on the immunoSEQ multiplex PCR assay. TCRdb retrieved this table from immuneACCESS and kept in-frame rearrangements only. Not all clones are present; in checked studies, unresolved V genes account for under half, and no reason is known for the remainder. The sample records more than 90,000 clones, around three quarters of which are singletons. 20% to 25% of the sample belongs to the ten largest clones. The source material was peripheral blood. The receptors shown here come from a woman aged 60-70 years in a cohort sampled during active or convalescent COVID-19.

The V and J genes are TRBV3-1 (or the pseudogene TRBV3-2) and TRBJ1-5; 9 bases map to TRBD1. Germline CDR1 is LGHDT and CDR2 is YNNKEL (reference sequence). With 3 bases clipped from V and 4 bases from J, the junction kept 4 bases outside the gene matches. The CDR3 is 15 residues long. This CDR3 reads CASSQGQGPNQPQHF. The CDR3, as DNA: TGTGCCAGCAGCCAGGGACAGGGACCTAATCAGCCCCAGCATTTT.

The chain employs TRBV14 and TRBJ2-1, with D perhaps TRBD2 (6 bases). Per germline, CDR1 SGHDN and CDR2 FVKESK. The CDR3 spans 15 residues. Trimming took off 2 bases at V and 8 bases at J, with 16 bases between the two ends. In nucleotides, the CDR3 is TGTGCCAGCAGCCAATTGCGGGGTATGCGATATGAGCAGTTCTTC. Translated, it gives CASSQLRGMRYEQFF.

The chain carries TRBV5-4 and TRBJ2-3, with D maybe TRBD2 (6 bases). CDR3 length: 14 residues. Looked up from germline, CDR1 is SGHNT and CDR2 is YYREEE (reference sequence). With 5 bases removed from V and 0 bases from J, the gap between germline ends came to 10 bases. The CDR3 bases are TGTGCCAGCAGTACGGGACTGAGCACAGATACGCAGTATTTT. It encodes CASSTGLSTDTQYF.

This chain joins TRBV3-1 (or the pseudogene TRBV3-2) and TRBJ2-7; weak D call: TRBD2 (7 bases). V was clipped by 0 bases and J by 2 bases, with 11 bases between them. In germline, CDR1 is LGHDT, CDR2 YNNKEL (reference sequence). This CDR3 contains 15 residues. The CDR3 here is CASSQDPGGPYEQYF. CDR3 sequence (DNA): TGTGCCAGCAGCCAAGATCCGGGGGGCCCCTACGAGCAGTACTTC.

The gene calls are TRBV18 and TRBJ1-1; D ambiguous. The V end lost 5 bases, the J end lost 4 bases, and 23 bases lay between the germline ends. The germline gives CDR1 KGHSH, CDR2 LQKENI. This CDR3 has 17 amino acids. The DNA of the CDR3 is TGTGCCAGCTCATCAGGCGGGTCGGTGAGAGATGCCACTGAAGCTTTCTTT. It translates to CASSSGGSVRDATEAFF.

The rearrangement links TRBV5-8 to TRBJ2-2; a weak D match, TRBD2 (5 bases). The CDR3 consists of 15 residues. Between the trimmed V and J ends, which lost 4 bases and 4 bases, there was a span of 14 bases. Germline CDR1 reads SGHTS; CDR2 reads YDEGEE. CDR3 sequence reads: CASSTRSLFTGELFF. The CDR3 nucleotides read TGTGCCAGCAGCACTAGGTCACTATTCACCGGGGAGCTGTTTTTT.

This rearrangement joins TRBV7-2 to TRBJ1-5; D unclear. This CDR3 is 12 amino acids long. The germline CDR1 and CDR2 sequences are SGHTA and FQGNSA. Trimming cost V 4 bases and J 4 bases, with 5 bases left between them. The CDR3 protein is CASSSYNQPQHF. The CDR3 bases are TGTGCCAGCAGCTCCTATAATCAGCCCCAGCATTTT. The full variable domain, in which reference TRBV7-2 and TRBJ1-5 provide the parts outside the CDR3, is GAGVSQSPSNKVTEKGKDVELRCDPISGHTALYWYRQSLGQGLEFLIYFQGNSAPDKSGLPSDRFSAERTGGSVSTLTIQRTQQEDSAVYLCASSSYNQPQHFGDGTRLSIL.

The chain carries TRBV19 and TRBJ1-4; D might be TRBD1 (6 bases). Germline V lookup: CDR1 LNHDA, CDR2 SQIVND (reference sequence). V lost 0 bases and J lost 5, with 10 bases in between. This CDR3 comprises 15 residues. The CDR3 coding sequence is TGTGCCAGTAGTATAGACGACAGGATGAATGAAAAACTGTTTTTT. This codes for CASSIDDRMNEKLFF.

The chain links TRBV7-2 to TRBJ2-5, with 7 nucleotides matching TRBD1. CDR1 is SGHTA and CDR2 is FQGNSA in the germline V gene. J gave up 4 bases and V 2 bases, and 4 bases lay outside the gene matches. This CDR3 has 14 amino acids. Written as DNA, the CDR3 is TGTGCCAGCAGCTTAAACAGGGGTGGAGAGACCCAGTACTTC. This encodes CASSLNRGGETQYF.

The chain combines TRBV18 with TRBJ2-5; TRBD1 is a possible D gene (5 bases). The ends were cut back, 3 bases at V and 2 bases at J, with 16 bases in the middle. Germline V gene sequence: CDR1 KGHSH, CDR2 LQKENI. This CDR3 is built from 16 residues. CDR3 in amino acids: CASSPPQGGIQETQYF. The DNA for the CDR3 is TGTGCCAGCTCACCCCCGCAGGGCGGAATACAAGAGACCCAGTACTTC.

The J gene is TRBJ1-5, the V gene TRBV10-3; 7 nucleotides align to TRBD1. In germline, CDR1 is ENHRY, CDR2 SYGVKD. This CDR3 region has 14 residues. J lost 1 base, V lost 6 bases, and 3 bases had no gene match. This CDR3 reads CAISDRASNQPQHF. The CDR3 region has the DNA TGTGCCATCAGCGACAGGGCCAGCAATCAGCCCCAGCATTTT.

This clone was found once. The CDR3 is CASSQEGQGPYEQYF. The CDR3 coding sequence is TGCGCCAGCAGCCAAGAAGGACAGGGTCCCTACGAGCAGTACTTC. The rearrangement links TRBV4-1 to TRBJ2-7, with 8 bases fitting TRBD1. Per germline, CDR1 MGHRA and CDR2 YSYEKL. There are 15 residues in the CDR3. V was clipped by 0 bases and J by 2 bases; unmatched bases: 3.

This clone was observed once. The chain combines TRBV27 with TRBJ1-1; a weak D match, TRBD1 (5 bases). The CDR3 length is 15 residues. The germline gives CDR1 MNHEY, CDR2 SMNVEV (reference sequence). V was trimmed by 4 bases and J by 4 bases, leaving 16 bases between them. The chain's CDR3 is CASSSPGVKVTEAFF. CDR3 coding DNA: TGTGCCAGCAGTTCTCCGGGGGTGAAGGTCACTGAAGCTTTCTTT.

This clone occurred a few times. The chain links TRBV7-3 to TRBJ1-1; no clear D gene. V gave up 2 bases and J gave up 1 base, with 8 bases separating them. The length of the CDR3 is 14 residues. The germline gives CDR1 SGHTA, CDR2 FQGTGA. CDR3 in amino acids: CASSLLGRNTEAFF. DNA of the CDR3: TGTGCCAGCAGCTTATTGGGGAGGAACACTGAAGCTTTCTTT.

The chain uses TRBV7-3 and TRBJ1-4; perhaps TRBD1 as D (5 bases). CDR1 SGHTA and CDR2 FQGTGA come from the germline V gene. The CDR3 loop spans 13 amino acids. Trimming stripped 2 bases from V and 5 bases from J, with 6 bases between. CDR3 sequence reads: CASSLSGNEKLFF. The CDR3 DNA reads TGTGCCAGCAGCTTATCAGGGAATGAAAAACTGTTTTTT.

The genes are TRBV7-9 and TRBJ2-1, with 10 nucleotides matching TRBD2. V shed 1 base, J shed 1 base, and the junction held 4 bases outside the gene matches. CDR3 length: 17 amino acids. The germline CDR1 and CDR2 sequences are SEHNR and FQNEAQ (reference sequence). Here the CDR3 DNA reads TGTGCCAGCAGCTTAGTGTTAGCGGGGGGTTCCTACAATGAGCAGTTCTTC. This codes for CASSLVLAGGSYNEQFF.

This clone was detected only a few times. The CDR3 loop reads CASSTAVNYGYTF. The CDR3 bases are TGTGCCAGCAGTACAGCCGTTAACTATGGCTACACCTTC. The chain has TRBV28 and TRBJ1-2; D unresolved. Looked up from germline, CDR1 is MDHEN and CDR2 is SYDVKM. The CDR3 runs 13 residues. V lost 5 bases and J 1 base, leaving 8 bases between the germline ends.

The chain carries TRBV5-5 and TRBJ2-3; TRBD1 might be the D (8 bases). This CDR3 is 16 amino acids long. Germline-derived CDR1 and CDR2 are SGHKS and YYEKEE (reference sequence). The V gene lost 3 bases and the J gene lost 4 bases, with 18 bases spanning the gap. In nucleotides, the CDR3 is TGTGCCAGCAGCTGGGGAGGACAGGGAGGGGCAGATACGCAGTATTTT. It is translated as CASSWGGQGGADTQYF.

DNA for the CDR3: TGTGCCAGCAGCTTGGTTAACAGGGGAGGCACTGAAGCTTTCTTT. Protein sequence: CASSLVNRGGTEAFF. The V call is TRBV5-5, the J call TRBJ1-1; the match to TRBD1 covers 7 bases. With 0 bases clipped from V and 4 bases from J, the junction kept 6 bases outside the gene matches. The CDR3 contains 15 residues. Germline V gene data show CDR1 as SGHKS and CDR2 as YYEKEE (reference sequence). The variable domain in full, completed from reference TRBV5-5 and TRBJ1-1, reads DAGVTQSPTHLIKTRGQQVTLRCSPISGHKSVSWYQQVLGQGPQFIFQYYEKEERGRGNFPDRFSARQFPNYSSELNVNALLLGDSALYLCASSLVNRGGTEAFFGQGTRLTVV.

The sample holds a few counts of this clone. This chain connects TRBV5-5 to TRBJ2-3; D uncertain. V was cut by 4 bases and J by 0 bases, with 15 bases left in between. Germline CDR1 reads SGHKS; CDR2 reads YYEKEE (reference sequence). This CDR3 has 16 residues. The CDR3 spells CASSPSPRPSTDTQYF. The CDR3 nucleotides are TGTGCCAGCAGCCCTTCCCCCCGTCCTAGCACAGATACGCAGTATTTT.

The chain recombines TRBV27 with TRBJ2-1; 11 nucleotides align to TRBD2. The V and J ends lost 8 bases and 6 bases, in that order; junction bases with no gene match: 12. Per germline, CDR1 MNHEY and CDR2 SMNVEV (reference sequence). The CDR3 sequence is 16 residues long. DNA for the CDR3: TGTGCCAGCTATCCAAAGATAGCGGGGGGGTTCAATGAGCAGTTCTTC. This gives the protein CASYPKIAGGFNEQFF.

V gene TRBV7-7 combines with J gene TRBJ2-5; maybe TRBD2 (5 bases). CDR3 length: 14 amino acids. V was pared by 5 bases and J by 1 base, with 11 bases between. CDR1 SSHAT and CDR2 FNYEAQ come from the germline V gene (reference sequence). The chain's CDR3 is CASSKSGFQETQYF. Here the CDR3 DNA reads TGTGCCAGCAGCAAATCGGGGTTCCAAGAGACCCAGTACTTC.